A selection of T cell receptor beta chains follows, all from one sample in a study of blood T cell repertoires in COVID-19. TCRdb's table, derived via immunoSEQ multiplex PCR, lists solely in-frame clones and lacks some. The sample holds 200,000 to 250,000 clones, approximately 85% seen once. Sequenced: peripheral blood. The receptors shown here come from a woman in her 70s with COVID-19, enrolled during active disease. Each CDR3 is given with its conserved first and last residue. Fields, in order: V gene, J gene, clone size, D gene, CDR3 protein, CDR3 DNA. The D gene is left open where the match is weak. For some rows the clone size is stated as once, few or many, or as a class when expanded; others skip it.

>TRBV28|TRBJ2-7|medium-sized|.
CASSFLTTGAYEQYF
TGTGCCAGCAGTTTCCTCACCACAGGAGCCTACGAGCAGTACTTC
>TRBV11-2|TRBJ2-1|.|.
CASSLVSGVEQFF
TGTGCCAGCAGCTTGGTCTCGGGAGTTGAGCAGTTCTTC
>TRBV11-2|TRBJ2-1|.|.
CASSLDALGLYNEQFF
TGTGCCAGCAGCTTAGACGCGTTGGGCCTTTACAATGAGCAGTTCTTC
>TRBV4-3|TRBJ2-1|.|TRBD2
CASSQTDEAGGLNEQFF
TGCGCCAGCAGCCAAACCGACGAGGCGGGGGGGCTCAATGAGCAGTTCTTC
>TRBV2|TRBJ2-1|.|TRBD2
CASSATGLAGVSEQFF
TGTGCCAGCAGCGCCACAGGACTAGCGGGAGTGAGTGAGCAGTTCTTC
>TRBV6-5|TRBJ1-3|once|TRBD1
CASGLGQGVHTIYF
TGTGCCAGCGGCCTTGGACAGGGTGTCCACACCATATATTTT
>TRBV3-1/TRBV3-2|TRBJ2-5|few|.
CASSRQAQETQYF
TGTGCCAGCAGCCGACAGGCACAAGAGACCCAGTACTTC
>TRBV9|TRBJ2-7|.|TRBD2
CASSVATSGTEQYF
TGTGCCAGCAGCGTAGCGACTAGCGGGACCGAGCAGTACTTC
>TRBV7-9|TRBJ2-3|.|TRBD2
CASNIAGDTDTQYF
TGTGCCAGTAACATAGCGGGGGACACAGATACGCAGTATTTT
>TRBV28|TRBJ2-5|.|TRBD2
CASSLSRGLDETQYF
TGTGCCAGCAGCCTTTCTCGCGGACTAGATGAGACCCAGTACTTC
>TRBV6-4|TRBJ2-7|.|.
CASILYLEGGLSYEQYF
TGTGCCAGCATCCTTTACCTCGAGGGGGGACTATCCTACGAGCAGTACTTC
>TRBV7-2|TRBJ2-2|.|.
CASSPQGRVVTGELFF
TGTGCCAGCAGCCCCCAGGGCAGGGTGGTCACCGGGGAGCTGTTTTTT
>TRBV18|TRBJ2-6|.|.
CASSPGSKKRPGANVLTF
TGTGCCAGCTCACCGGGGAGTAAAAAACGGCCTGGGGCCAACGTCCTGACTTTC
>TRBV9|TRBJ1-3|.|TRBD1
CASSVGGTVISGNTIYF
TGTGCCAGCAGCGTAGGAGGGACAGTGATCTCTGGAAACACCATATATTTT
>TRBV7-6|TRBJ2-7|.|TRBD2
CASSLEGPGLAGVSTGVYEQYF
TGTGCCAGCAGCTTAGAGGGGCCCGGACTAGCGGGAGTTTCTACCGGGGTCTACGAGCAGTACTTC
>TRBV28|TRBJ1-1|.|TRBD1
CASSLPGQGYRLNTEAFF
TGTGCCAGCAGTTTACCGGGACAGGGTTACAGGCTGAACACTGAAGCTTTCTTT